This TCR beta chain was retrieved from a study of patients and donors after allogeneic stem cell transplantation. TCRdb independently ran MiXCR on the RT-PCR reads; one entry per CDR3 protein. The sample contains about a million distinct CDR3 sequences, about 20% of which appear only once. This clonotype was found many times. Trimming shortened V by 5 bases and J by 6 bases, and 11 bases separated the two germline ends. CDR3 length equals 13 residues. The chain combines TRBV12-3 or TRBV12-4 with TRBJ2-4, with D uncertain. The sequenced sample was blood, either unsorted or a sorted T cell fraction (not recorded which). This clonotype originated in a human donor who was either an allogeneic HSCT recipient or a stem cell or donor lymphocyte infusion donor (not recorded which). It is not recorded whose cells these are; they may come from a transplant donor. The CDR3 region is CASSLDGRNIQYF. CDR3 DNA sequence: TGTGCCAGCAGTCTAGATGGTAGAAACATTCAGTACTTC.